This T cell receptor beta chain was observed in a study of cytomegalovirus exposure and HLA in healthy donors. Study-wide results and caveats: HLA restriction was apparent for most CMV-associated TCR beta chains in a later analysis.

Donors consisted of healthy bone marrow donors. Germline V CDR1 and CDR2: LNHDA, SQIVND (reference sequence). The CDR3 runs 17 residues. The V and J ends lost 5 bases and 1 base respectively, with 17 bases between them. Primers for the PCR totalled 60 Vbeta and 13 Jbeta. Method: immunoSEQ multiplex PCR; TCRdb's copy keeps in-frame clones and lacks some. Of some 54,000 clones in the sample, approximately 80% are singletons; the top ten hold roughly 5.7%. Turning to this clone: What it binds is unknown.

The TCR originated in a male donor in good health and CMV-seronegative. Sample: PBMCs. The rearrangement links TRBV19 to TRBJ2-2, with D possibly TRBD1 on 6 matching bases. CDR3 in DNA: TGTGCCAGTAGTTCTCAGAGACAGGAAAGGAACACCGGGGAGCTGTTTTTT. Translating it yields CASSSQRQERNTGELFF.